Sequencing of this TCR beta chain was carried out in a study of CD8 T cells in Susac syndrome. Germline CDR1 reads MNHEY; CDR2 reads SMNVEV (reference sequence). Trimming stripped 6 bases from V and 13 bases from J, with 16 bases between. The CDR3 is 11 residues long. Sequencing of TCR beta, carried out with a high-throughput approach, was applied to CD8+ and CD4+ T cells from the blood. Treatment-naive patients with stable or active relapsing-remitting disease served as multiple sclerosis controls. An input of about 0.5 to 1 ug of RNA was subjected to reverse transcription using random hexamers. An immunoSEQ multiplex PCR generated amplified TCR beta CDR3 products spanning 54 Vbeta and 13 Jbeta. TCRdb fed the immunoSEQ multiplex PCR reads into MiXCR, producing one record per CDR3 protein. The table includes some 300,000 distinct CDR3 sequences, approximately 85% detected once.

The sequence derives from a human donor with multiple sclerosis. The material sequenced was CD8+ T cells from PBMCs. This chain uses TRBV27 with TRBJ2-7; D possibly corresponds to TRBD2 (6 bases). The CDR3 sequence is CASSSPTGRYF. CDR3 DNA: TGTGCCAGCAGCTCCCCAACCGGGAGATACTTC.